This TCR beta chain was profiled in a study of identifying expanded T cells in peripheral blood. The length of the CDR3 is 18 residues. Germline V CDR1 and CDR2: MDHEN, SYDVKM. Trimming removed 5 bases at V and 9 bases at J, with 29 bases between. Clones were sequenced by immunoSEQ multiplex PCR, and TCRdb holds only the in-frame ones, with some missing. This table holds tens of thousands of clones, about 89% found once. This sequence joins TRBV28 and TRBJ2-1; D is possibly TRBD1 (6 bases). This TCR came from a person aged 18 to 75 in good health. The sequenced sample was blood. CDR3 nucleotide sequence: TGTGCCAGCAGTCCCTTTTGGGGCCCGAGGGGGATTTCGTCTGAGCAGTTCTTC. Its protein is CASSPFWGPRGISSEQFF.